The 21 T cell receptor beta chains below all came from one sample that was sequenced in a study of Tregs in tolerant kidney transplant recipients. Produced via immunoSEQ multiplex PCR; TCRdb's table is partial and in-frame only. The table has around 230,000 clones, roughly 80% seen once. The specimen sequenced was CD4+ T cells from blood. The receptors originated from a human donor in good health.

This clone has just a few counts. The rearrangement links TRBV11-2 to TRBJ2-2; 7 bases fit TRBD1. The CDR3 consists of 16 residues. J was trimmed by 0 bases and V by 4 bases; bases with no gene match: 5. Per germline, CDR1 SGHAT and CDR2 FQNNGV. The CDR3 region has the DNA TGTGCCAGCAGCTCAACCGGGACAGCGAACACCGGGGAGCTGTTTTTT. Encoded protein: CASSSTGTANTGELFF.

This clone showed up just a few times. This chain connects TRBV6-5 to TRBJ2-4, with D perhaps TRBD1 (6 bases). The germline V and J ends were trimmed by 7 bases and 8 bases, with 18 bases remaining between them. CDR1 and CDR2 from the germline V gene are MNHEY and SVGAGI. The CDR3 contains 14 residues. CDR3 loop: CASTPRGSPDIQYF. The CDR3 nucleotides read TGTGCCAGCACCCCGAGGGGGAGTCCGGACATTCAGTACTTC.

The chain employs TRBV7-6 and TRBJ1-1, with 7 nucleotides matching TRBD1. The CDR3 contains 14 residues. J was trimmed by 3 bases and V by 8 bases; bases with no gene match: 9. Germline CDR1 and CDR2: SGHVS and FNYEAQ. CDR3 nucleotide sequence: TGTGCCAGCTCAGAGGGGGCGGGGTACACTGAAGCTTTCTTT. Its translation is CASSEGAGYTEAFF.

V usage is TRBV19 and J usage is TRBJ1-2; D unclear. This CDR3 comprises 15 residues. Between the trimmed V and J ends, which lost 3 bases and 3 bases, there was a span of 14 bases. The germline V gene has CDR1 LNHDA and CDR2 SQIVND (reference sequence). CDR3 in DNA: TGTGCCAGTAGTATGGTTATCCAGTCCCACTATGGCTACACCTTC. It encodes CASSMVIQSHYGYTF. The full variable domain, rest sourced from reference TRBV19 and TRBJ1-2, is DGGITQSPKYLFRKEGQNVTLSCEQNLNHDAMYWYRQDPGQGLRLIYYSQIVNDFQKGDIAEGYSVSREKKESFPLTVTSAQKNPTAFYLCASSMVIQSHYGYTFGSGTRLTVV.

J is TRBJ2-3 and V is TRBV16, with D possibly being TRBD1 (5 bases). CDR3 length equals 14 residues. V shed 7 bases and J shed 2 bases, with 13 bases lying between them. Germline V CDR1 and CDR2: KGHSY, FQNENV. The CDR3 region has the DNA TGTGCCAGCAACAAGGGGATGGACACAGATACGCAGTATTTT. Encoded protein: CASNKGMDTDTQYF.

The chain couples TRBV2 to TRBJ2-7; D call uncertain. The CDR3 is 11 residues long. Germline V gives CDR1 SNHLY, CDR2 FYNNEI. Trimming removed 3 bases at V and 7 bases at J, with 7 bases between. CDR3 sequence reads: CASSDAREQYF. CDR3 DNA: TGTGCCAGCAGTGATGCTCGAGAGCAGTACTTC.

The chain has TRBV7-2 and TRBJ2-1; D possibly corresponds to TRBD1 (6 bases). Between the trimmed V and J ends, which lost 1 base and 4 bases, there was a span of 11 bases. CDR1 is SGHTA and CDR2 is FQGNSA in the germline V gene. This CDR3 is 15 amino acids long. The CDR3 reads CASSLVGAGYNEQFF. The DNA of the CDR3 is TGTGCCAGCAGCTTAGTGGGGGCGGGTTACAATGAGCAGTTCTTC.

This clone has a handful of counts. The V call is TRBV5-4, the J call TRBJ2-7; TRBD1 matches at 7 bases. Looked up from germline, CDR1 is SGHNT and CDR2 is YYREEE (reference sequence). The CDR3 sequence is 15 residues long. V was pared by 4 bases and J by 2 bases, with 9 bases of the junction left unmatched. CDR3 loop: CASSQETGHPYEQYF. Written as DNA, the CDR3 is TGTGCCAGCAGCCAAGAGACAGGGCATCCCTACGAGCAGTACTTC.

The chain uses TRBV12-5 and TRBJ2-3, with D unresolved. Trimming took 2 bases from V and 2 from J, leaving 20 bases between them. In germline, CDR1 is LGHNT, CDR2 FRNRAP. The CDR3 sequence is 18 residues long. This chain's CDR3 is CASGLTPDGAFHTDTQYF. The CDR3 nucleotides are TGTGCTAGTGGTTTGACCCCCGACGGAGCTTTCCACACAGATACGCAGTATTTT.

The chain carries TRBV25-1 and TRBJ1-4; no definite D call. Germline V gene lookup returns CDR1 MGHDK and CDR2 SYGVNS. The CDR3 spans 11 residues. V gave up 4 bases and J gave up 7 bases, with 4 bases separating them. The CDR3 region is CASSVGEKLFF. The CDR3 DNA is TGTGCCAGCAGTGTTGGTGAAAAACTGTTTTTT. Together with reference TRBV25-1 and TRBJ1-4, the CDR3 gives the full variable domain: EADIYQTPRYLVIGTGKKITLECSQTMGHDKMYWYQQDPGMELHLIHYSYGVNSTEKGDLSSESTVSRIRTEHFPLTLESARPSHTSQYLCASSVGEKLFFGSGTQLSVL.

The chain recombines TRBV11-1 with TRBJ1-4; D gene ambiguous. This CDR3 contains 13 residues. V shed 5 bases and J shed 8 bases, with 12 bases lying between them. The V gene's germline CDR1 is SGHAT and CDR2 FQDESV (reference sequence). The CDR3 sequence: CASSLEPVEKLFF. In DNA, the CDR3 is TGTGCCAGCAGCCTTGAGCCGGTGGAAAAACTGTTTTTT.

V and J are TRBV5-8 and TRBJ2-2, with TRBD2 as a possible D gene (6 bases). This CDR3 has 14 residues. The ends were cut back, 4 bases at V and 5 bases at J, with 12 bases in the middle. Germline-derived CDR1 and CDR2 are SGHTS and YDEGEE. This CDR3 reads CASSLGLRTGELFF. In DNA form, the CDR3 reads TGTGCCAGCAGCCTGGGACTCCGAACCGGGGAGCTGTTTTTT.

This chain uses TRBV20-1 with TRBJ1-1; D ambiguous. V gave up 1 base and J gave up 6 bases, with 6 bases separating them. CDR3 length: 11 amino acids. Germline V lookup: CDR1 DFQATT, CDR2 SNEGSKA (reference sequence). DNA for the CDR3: TGCAGTGCTAGAGTGAGACCTGAAGCTTTCTTT. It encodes CSARVRPEAFF.

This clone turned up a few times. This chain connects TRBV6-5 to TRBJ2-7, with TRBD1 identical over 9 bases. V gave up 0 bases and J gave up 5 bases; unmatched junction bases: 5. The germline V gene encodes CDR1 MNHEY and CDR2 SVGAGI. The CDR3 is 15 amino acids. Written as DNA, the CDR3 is TGTGCCAGCAGTTACTCCGGGACAGGGATCGACGAGCAGTACTTC. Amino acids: CASSYSGTGIDEQYF.

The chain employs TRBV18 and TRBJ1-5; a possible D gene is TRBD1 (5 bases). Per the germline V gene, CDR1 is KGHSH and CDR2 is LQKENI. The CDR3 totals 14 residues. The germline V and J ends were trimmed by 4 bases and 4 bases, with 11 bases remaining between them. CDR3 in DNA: TGTGCCAGCTCACAGGACGGGGGAAATCAGCCCCAGCATTTT. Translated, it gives CASSQDGGNQPQHF.

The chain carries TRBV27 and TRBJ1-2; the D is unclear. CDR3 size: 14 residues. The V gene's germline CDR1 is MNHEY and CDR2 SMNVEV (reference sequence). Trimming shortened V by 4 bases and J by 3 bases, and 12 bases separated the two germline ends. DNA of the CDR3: TGTGCCAGCAGTTCCGCGGAAGGGTACTATGGCTACACCTTC. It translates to CASSSAEGYYGYTF.

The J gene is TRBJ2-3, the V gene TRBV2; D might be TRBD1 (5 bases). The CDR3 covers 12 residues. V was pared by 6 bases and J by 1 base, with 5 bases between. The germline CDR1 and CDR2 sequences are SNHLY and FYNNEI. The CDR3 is CASRTGTDTQYF. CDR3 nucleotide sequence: TGTGCCAGCAGGACAGGCACAGATACGCAGTATTTT.

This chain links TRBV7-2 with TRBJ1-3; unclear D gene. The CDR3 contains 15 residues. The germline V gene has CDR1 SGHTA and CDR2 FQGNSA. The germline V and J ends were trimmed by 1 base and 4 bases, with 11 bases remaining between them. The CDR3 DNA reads TGTGCCAGCAGCTTAGACAGCCTAATAGGAAACACCATATATTTT. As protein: CASSLDSLIGNTIYF. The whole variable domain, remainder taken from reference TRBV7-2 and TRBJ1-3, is GAGVSQSPSNKVTEKGKDVELRCDPISGHTALYWYRQSLGQGLEFLIYFQGNSAPDKSGLPSDRFSAERTGGSVSTLTIQRTQQEDSAVYLCASSLDSLIGNTIYFGEGSWLTVV.

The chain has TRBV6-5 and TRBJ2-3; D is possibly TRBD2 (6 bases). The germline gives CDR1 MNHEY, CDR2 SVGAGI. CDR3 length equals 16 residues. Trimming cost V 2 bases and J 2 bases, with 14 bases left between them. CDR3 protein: CASSYGGILTTDTQYF. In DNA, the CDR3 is TGTGCCAGCAGTTACGGGGGGATCCTAACCACAGATACGCAGTATTTT.

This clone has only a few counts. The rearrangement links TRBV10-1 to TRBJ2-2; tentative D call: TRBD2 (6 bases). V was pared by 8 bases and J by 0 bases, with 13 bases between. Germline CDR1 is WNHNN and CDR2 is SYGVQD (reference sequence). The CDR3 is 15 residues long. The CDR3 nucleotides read TGCGCCAGCCAACCAGCGGGTACGAACACCGGGGAGCTGTTTTTT. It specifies CASQPAGTNTGELFF.

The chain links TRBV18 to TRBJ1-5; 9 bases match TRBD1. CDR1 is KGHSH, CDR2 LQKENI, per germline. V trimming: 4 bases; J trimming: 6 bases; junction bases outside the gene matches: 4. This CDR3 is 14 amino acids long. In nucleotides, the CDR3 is TGTGCCAGCTCACTACAGGGGGCGGGTCAGCCCCAGCATTTT. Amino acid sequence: CASSLQGAGQPQHF.